These T cell receptor beta chains were read from a single sample in a study of cytomegalovirus exposure and HLA in healthy donors. Libraries were prepared by immunoSEQ multiplex PCR; TCRdb keeps only in-frame clonotypes and omits some of them. The data hold 100,000 to 150,000 clones, with roughly 80% observed a single time. The specimen was PBMCs. These receptors were taken from a boy between 5 and 17 years old in good health and CMV-seronegative. Both conserved end residues are part of each CDR3. D genes are given only for firm matches. Clone size is given for some rows only: seen once, a few or many times, or a class if the clone is expanded.

d_call cdr3_length j_call v_call clone_size cdr3_nt cdr3_aa
TRBD1 15 TRBJ1-2 TRBV5-5 few TGTGCCAGCAGCCGACAGGGGTCAACTAACTATGGCTACACCTTC CASSRQGSTNYGYTF
TRBD1 17 TRBJ2-6 TRBV4-2 few TGTGCCAGCAGCCAGTTCCCAGGGGGCTCTGGGGCCAACGTCCTGACTTTC CASSQFPGGSGANVLTF
TRBD2 19 TRBJ2-1 TRBV7-8 . TGTGCCAGCAGCTTATGGGAGGCTAGCGGGAGGACCTCCTACAATGAGCAGTTCTTC CASSLWEASGRTSYNEQFF
. 14 TRBJ1-1 TRBV11-3 . TGTGCCAGCAGCCGAGGGTGGGGTAGCACTGAAGCTTTCTTT CASSRGWGSTEAFF
TRBD2 15 TRBJ2-2 TRBV6-1 once TGTGCCAGCAGTGGGCTAGCGGCTGGCACCGGGGAGCTGTTTTTT CASSGLAAGTGELFF
TRBD1 14 TRBJ2-7 TRBV19 . TGTGCCAGTAGTGGAGGGACAGGGGCTTACGAGCAGTACTTC CASSGGTGAYEQYF
. 13 TRBJ1-1 TRBV14 . TGTGCCAGCAGCCAGGAGGTGAACACTGAAGCTTTCTTT CASSQEVNTEAFF
. 12 TRBJ1-2 TRBV5-4 . TGTGCCAGCAGCTTCCCGGAGGGTGGCTACACCTTC CASSFPEGGYTF
TRBD2 16 TRBJ2-1 TRBV5-6 . TGTGCCAGCAGCTTATTATCAACGGCGGGAGGAGGTGAGCAGTTCTTC CASSLLSTAGGGEQFF
. 16 TRBJ2-1 TRBV19 . TGTGCCAGTAGTATTGTAGGGGTACAGGGATACAATGAGCAGTTCTTC CASSIVGVQGYNEQFF
. 14 TRBJ1-4 TRBV7-2 . TGTGCCAGCAGCTTAAGGACAGCTAATGAAAAACTGTTTTTT CASSLRTANEKLFF